The 14 T cell receptor beta chains below were found in one sample sequenced in a study of cytomegalovirus exposure and HLA in healthy donors. PCR primers comprised 60 Vbeta and 13 Jbeta primers. Assay: immunoSEQ multiplex PCR; the TCRdb copy retains only in-frame clones and omits some. The sample carries more than 150,000 clones, just under 80% recorded once. The sample taken for sequencing was PBMCs. Receptors were obtained from a woman in her 30s in good health and CMV-seronegative.

Concerning this clone itself: The sample has other DNA sequences that encode this CDR3 too. V gene TRBV5-1 combines with J gene TRBJ1-3, with D perhaps TRBD1 (6 bases). CDR3 length: 15 residues. Per the germline V gene, CDR1 is SGHRS and CDR2 is YFSETQ. Trimming removed 1 base at V and 0 bases at J, with 8 bases between. The chain's CDR3 is CASSLTGPSGNTIYF. CDR3 nucleotides: TGCGCCAGCAGCTTGACAGGGCCCTCTGGAAACACCATATATTTT.

The chain couples TRBV5-1 to TRBJ2-5, with TRBD2 identical over 7 bases. CDR1 SGHRS and CDR2 YFSETQ come from the germline V gene. Trimming at V came to 4 bases and at J to 2 bases, leaving 8 bases not matched to a gene. This CDR3 contains 15 residues. The CDR3 loop reads CASSLEAGWQETQYF. In nucleotides, the CDR3 is TGCGCCAGCAGCCTAGAAGCGGGGTGGCAAGAGACCCAGTACTTC. Full variable domain (rest looked up from reference TRBV5-1 and TRBJ2-5): KAGVTQTPRYLIKTRGQQVTLSCSPISGHRSVSWYQQTPGQGLQFLFEYFSETQRNKGNFPGRFSGRQFSNSRSEMNVSTLELGDSALYLCASSLEAGWQETQYFGPGTRLLVL.

V is TRBV4-1 and J is TRBJ2-6, with D unclear. V was cut by 0 bases and J by 0 bases, with 6 bases left in between. CDR3 size: 16 residues. In germline, CDR1 is MGHRA, CDR2 YSYEKL. The CDR3 reads CASSQDASSGANVLTF. CDR3 DNA sequence: TGCGCCAGCAGCCAAGATGCTAGCTCTGGGGCCAACGTCCTGACTTTC.

CDR3 DNA sequence: TGTGCCAGCAGCTTGGGACAGTATGGCTACACCTTC. This sequence encodes CASSLGQYGYTF. The V and J genes are TRBV7-2 and TRBJ1-2; 7 bases match TRBD1. Germline CDR1 reads SGHTA; CDR2 reads FQGNSA. V was clipped by 3 bases and J by 5 bases; unmatched bases: 0. The CDR3 is made up of 12 amino acids.

This clone showed up just a few times. This chain joins TRBV5-1 and TRBJ2-3; D not resolved. The CDR3 length is 14 residues. Germline V lookup: CDR1 SGHRS, CDR2 YFSETQ. V was clipped by 0 bases and J by 0 bases, with 5 bases between them. The CDR3 DNA is TGCGCCAGCAGCTTGGCAACTAGCACAGATACGCAGTATTTT. Protein: CASSLATSTDTQYF.

The chain carries TRBV30 and TRBJ1-5; 7 nucleotides align to TRBD1. The CDR3 loop spans 15 amino acids. The germline CDR1 and CDR2 sequences are GTSNPN and SVGIG (reference sequence). J lost 4 bases, V lost 1 base, and 7 bases had no gene match. CDR3 region: CAWSANGQANQPQHF. DNA of the CDR3: TGTGCCTGGAGTGCGAATGGACAGGCAAATCAGCCCCAGCATTTT.

The chain employs TRBV7-9 and TRBJ1-4; unclear D gene. The CDR3 consists of 13 residues. V gave up 6 bases and J gave up 8 bases, with 13 bases separating them. CDR1 is SEHNR, CDR2 FQNEAQ, per germline (reference sequence). The CDR3 coding sequence is TGTGCCAGCAGGCGGAGGGAACAGGAAAAACTGTTTTTT. This translates into CASRRREQEKLFF.

The chain carries TRBV18 and TRBJ1-1; TRBD1 is a possible D gene (6 bases). Trimming removed 5 bases at V and 3 bases at J, with 10 bases between. The CDR3 totals 13 residues. Germline V gives CDR1 KGHSH, CDR2 LQKENI. The CDR3: CASSKGVHTEAFF. The DNA of the CDR3 is TGTGCCAGCTCAAAGGGGGTCCACACTGAAGCTTTCTTT.

The chain recombines TRBV6-5 with TRBJ1-1, with D perhaps TRBD1 (6 bases). The germline V gene encodes CDR1 MNHEY and CDR2 SVGAGI. V lost 7 bases and J lost 3, with 12 bases in between. The CDR3 spans 13 residues. CDR3: CASNQGTYTEAFF. The CDR3 nucleotides read TGTGCCAGCAATCAGGGGACCTACACTGAAGCTTTCTTT.

The rearrangement joins TRBV6-6 to TRBJ2-1, with TRBD2 matching 9 bases. Germline V gives CDR1 MNHNY, CDR2 SVGAGI (reference sequence). J lost 8 bases, V lost 7 bases, and 12 bases had no gene match. The CDR3 runs to 15 residues. CDR3 loop: CASIRGGGAVDEQFF. DNA for the CDR3: TGTGCCAGCATAAGAGGCGGGGGGGCTGTGGATGAGCAGTTCTTC.

This rearrangement joins TRBV6-5 to TRBJ2-7; D not certain. Germline assignment: CDR1 MNHEY and CDR2 SVGAGI. This CDR3 has 15 residues. V lost 2 bases to trimming and J lost 1 base, with 12 bases between them. The CDR3, as DNA: TGTGCCAGCAGTTACCTAGAACGGGTTTCCTACGAGCAGTACTTC. This sequence encodes CASSYLERVSYEQYF.

This clone appeared a single time. The chain employs TRBV6-6 and TRBJ2-7; no reliable D call. Trimming stripped 5 bases from V and 3 bases from J, with 8 bases between. The CDR3 length is 12 residues. Germline V lookup: CDR1 MNHNY, CDR2 SVGAGI (reference sequence). The CDR3: CASSPRSYEQYF. The DNA for the CDR3 is TGTGCCAGCAGTCCGCGAAGCTACGAGCAGTACTTC.

This chain connects TRBV4-1 to TRBJ1-2; TRBD1 matches 8 bases. CDR3 length: 18 amino acids. The ends lost 3 bases at V and 7 bases at J; junction bases unmatched: 19. The germline gives CDR1 MGHRA, CDR2 YSYEKL. For the CDR3, the DNA is TGCGCCAGCAGCCACCCACCCCACGACAGGGGACCAATGCGTGGCTACACCTTC. Its translation: CASSHPPHDRGPMRGYTF.

DNA for the CDR3: TGTGCCAGCAGCTTTAACCAGGGTCGAGAGCAGTTCTTC. Translating gives CASSFNQGREQFF. This chain connects TRBV7-2 to TRBJ2-1; maybe TRBD1 (5 bases). CDR1 SGHTA and CDR2 FQGNSA come from the germline V gene. V lost 3 bases and J lost 10, with 13 bases in between. The CDR3 is 13 residues long.